These T cell receptor beta chains were read from a single sample in a study of blood T cell repertoires in COVID-19. The assay was immunoSEQ multiplex PCR, and TCRdb's table has in-frame clones only and misses some. The sample lists 300,000 or so clones; roughly 86% were seen once. Material: peripheral blood. Source of these receptors: a man between 65 and 80 years old with acute or convalescent COVID-19. CDR3s include the opening cysteine and the closing phenylalanine or tryptophan. Each record gives: D gene, J gene, V gene, clone size, CDR3 DNA, CDR3 protein. D genes are given only for firm matches. Rows may omit the clone size; those that give it use once, few, many or a size class.

>NA|TRBJ1-5|TRBV7-2|NA
TGTGCCAGCAGCTTAAGTACACAGGGAAGCAATCAGCCCCAGCATTTT
CASSLSTQGSNQPQHF
>NA|TRBJ1-2|TRBV30|NA
TGTGCCTGGATGCCCCAGGGGATCTATGGCTACACCTTC
CAWMPQGIYGYTF
>NA|TRBJ2-1|TRBV5-4|NA
TGTGCCAGCAGCTTGACAGGGACCCCCTACAATGAGCAGTTCTTC
CASSLTGTPYNEQFF
>NA|TRBJ1-3|TRBV3-1/TRBV3-2|NA
TGTGCCAGCAGCCGGAGCGACACCATATATTTT
CASSRSDTIYF
>NA|TRBJ1-2|TRBV6-1|NA
TGTGCCAGCAGTGAAGGGGGGATTAACACCGGGACTCTCTATGGCTACACCTTC
CASSEGGINTGTLYGYTF
>TRBD1|TRBJ2-3|TRBV27|NA
TGTGCCAGCAGTTTATCGAGGACAGGGGGCACAGATACGCAGTATTTT
CASSLSRTGGTDTQYF
>NA|TRBJ1-1|TRBV4-3|NA
TGCGCCAGCAGCCGAGAAATCCGGGACACTGAAGCTTTCTTT
CASSREIRDTEAFF
>NA|TRBJ1-1|TRBV28|NA
TGTGCCAGCAGCTTAGGTAGGAGGAACACTGAAGCTTTCTTT
CASSLGRRNTEAFF
>TRBD2|TRBJ2-1|TRBV9|NA
TGTGCCAGCAGCGTAGGGGCTAGCGGGTCCTACAATGAGCAGTTCTTC
CASSVGASGSYNEQFF
>TRBD1|TRBJ1-2|TRBV6-5|once
TGTGCCAGCAGAAGGGACAGGGGGGAGGGTGGCTACACCTTC
CASRRDRGEGGYTF
>NA|TRBJ2-7|TRBV7-2|NA
TGTGCCAGCAGTCCATGGGAGTACGAGCAGTACTTC
CASSPWEYEQYF
>TRBD2|TRBJ2-2|TRBV6-5|once
TGTGCCAGCAGATTTAGCGGGGGGGCCGCCGGGGAGCTGTTTTTT
CASRFSGGAAGELFF
>TRBD1|TRBJ2-7|TRBV7-9|NA
TGTGCCAGCAGCTTGGGGCAGGGGGTAGAGGAGCAGTACTTC
CASSLGQGVEEQYF
>NA|TRBJ1-2|TRBV19|NA
TGTGCCAGTAGTGCGGGACCAGTCTCCTATGGCTACACCTTC
CASSAGPVSYGYTF
>TRBD1|TRBJ2-5|TRBV7-2|NA
TGTGCCAGCAGCTTCTCGGCCTCTGGCAGGGGGGAGACCCAGTACTTC
CASSFSASGRGETQYF
>TRBD1|TRBJ1-1|TRBV7-9|NA
TGTGCCAGCAGCTTAGCCTCGGGACAGGGAGGGTACACTGAAGCTTTCTTT
CASSLASGQGGYTEAFF
>TRBD2|TRBJ2-1|TRBV19|NA
TGTGCCAGTAGTATAGGAGGGAGGGTCAATGAGCAGTTCTTC
CASSIGGRVNEQFF
>TRBD2|TRBJ2-1|TRBV5-1|few
TGCGCCAGCAGCTTGGGAGTGCTAGCGGGGTACAATGAGCAGTTCTTC
CASSLGVLAGYNEQFF
>TRBD2|TRBJ2-1|TRBV14|NA
TGTGCCAGCAACCAGCATCCCGGGAGGGGTTCCTACAATGAGCAGTTCTTC
CASNQHPGRGSYNEQFF
>TRBD1|TRBJ1-4|TRBV5-8|NA
TGTGCCAGCAGCTTCCAGGGGGTTGAAGATGAAAAACTGTTTTTT
CASSFQGVEDEKLFF
>NA|TRBJ1-1|TRBV6-2/TRBV6-3|NA
TGTGCCAGCAGTTATGCGGGCCCGGGAACTGAAGCTTTCTTT
CASSYAGPGTEAFF
>NA|TRBJ2-1|TRBV7-2|NA
TGTGCCAGCAGCCCAATGGCACAGGGCGGCCATGAGCAGTTCTTC
CASSPMAQGGHEQFF
>TRBD1|TRBJ1-5|TRBV9|NA
TGTGCCAGCAGCTTAGGACAGGGGAAAAATCAGCCCCAGCATTTT
CASSLGQGKNQPQHF
>TRBD2|TRBJ2-1|TRBV7-2|few
TGTGCCAGCAGCCAAGGACTAGCAATAGATGAGCAGTTCTTC
CASSQGLAIDEQFF
>NA|TRBJ1-4|TRBV6-6|NA
TGTGCCAGCAGCATGACAAGGGAAAAACTGTTTTTT
CASSMTREKLFF
>TRBD1|TRBJ1-4|TRBV7-2|NA
TGTGCCAGCAGCCTTCGGACAGGGGGTGAAAAACTGTTTTTT
CASSLRTGGEKLFF
>NA|TRBJ1-5|TRBV3-1/TRBV3-2|NA
TGTGCCAGCAGCCAAGAAGGGGCACAGGGTCACAATCAGCCCCAGCATTTT
CASSQEGAQGHNQPQHF
>NA|TRBJ2-3|TRBV29-1|NA
TGCAGCGTCACGGGGACTGATACGCAGTATTTT
CSVTGTDTQYF